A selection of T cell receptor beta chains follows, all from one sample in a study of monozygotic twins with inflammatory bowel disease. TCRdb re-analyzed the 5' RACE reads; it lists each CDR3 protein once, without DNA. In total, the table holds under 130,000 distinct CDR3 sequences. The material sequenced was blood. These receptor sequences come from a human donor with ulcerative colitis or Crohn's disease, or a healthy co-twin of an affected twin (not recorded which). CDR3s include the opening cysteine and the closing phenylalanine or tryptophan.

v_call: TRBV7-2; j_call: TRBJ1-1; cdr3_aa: CASSLALRTSGSAFF
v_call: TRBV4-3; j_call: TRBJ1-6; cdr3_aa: CASSQESGVYSPLHF
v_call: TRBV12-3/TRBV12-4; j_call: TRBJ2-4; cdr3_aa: CASSFGPGGFKNIQYF
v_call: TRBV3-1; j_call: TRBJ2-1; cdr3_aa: CASSQANGDSYNEQFF
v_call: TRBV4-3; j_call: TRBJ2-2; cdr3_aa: CASSQRDRGQKGGTGELFF
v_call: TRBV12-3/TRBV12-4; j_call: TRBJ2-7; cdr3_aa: CASSSPRDTHYEQYF
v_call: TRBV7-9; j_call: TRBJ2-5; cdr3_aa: CASSPTGRRNQETQYF
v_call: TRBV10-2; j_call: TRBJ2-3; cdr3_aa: CASSETSYGTDTQYF
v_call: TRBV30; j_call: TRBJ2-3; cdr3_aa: CAWSEGAGGTDTQYF
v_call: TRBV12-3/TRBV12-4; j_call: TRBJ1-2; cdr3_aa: CASSPRGWHYTF
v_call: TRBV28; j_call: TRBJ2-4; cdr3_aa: CASRPPGTLWNMQYF
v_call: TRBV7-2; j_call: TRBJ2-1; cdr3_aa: CASSFARYGRKVEQFF
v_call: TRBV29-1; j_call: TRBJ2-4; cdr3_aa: CSVGPGTTKNIQYF
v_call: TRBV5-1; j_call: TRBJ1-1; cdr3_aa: CASSLRGNTEAFF
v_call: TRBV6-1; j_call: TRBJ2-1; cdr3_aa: CATRLADLYNEQFF
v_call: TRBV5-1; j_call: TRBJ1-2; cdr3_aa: CASSLHRDSGYTF